This paragraph covers one TCR beta chain sequence. Its antigen is undetermined. The CDR3 is 16 amino acids. Germline CDR1 and CDR2: SGHTA and FQGNSA. Trimming stripped 2 bases from V and 1 base from J, with 14 bases between. The TCR beta cDNA libraries contained unique molecular identifiers. Each sample of about 0.95 to 10 million input T cells yielded 500,000 or so cDNA molecules, so each molecule approximated one T cell. TCRdb used MiXCR to reprocess the PCR reads, holding one entry per CDR3 protein. The sample yields 700,000 to 900,000 distinct CDR3 sequences, roughly 46% seen once. This entry comes from a study of post-analysis software for immune sequencing data. Looking at the study overall: Recorded disease courses covered relapsing-remitting, secondary progressive and progressive-relapsing multiple sclerosis. Some patients had no subtype annotation. Findings of the study overall: There were roughly five TRBV segments more frequent in patients than controls, and TRBV5-6, TRBV5-1 and TRBV20-1 were among them. In multiple sclerosis, normalized Chao1 diversity was significantly below that of controls. F measure showed strong co-clustering of same-batch samples.

The TCR sequence derives from a girl aged 10 to 17 with multiple sclerosis. The chain uses TRBV7-2 and TRBJ2-5; TRBD2 might be the D (5 bases). Source material: blood. The CDR3: CASSLSGLSGQETQYF. The CDR3 DNA reads TGTGCCAGCAGCTTAAGTGGTTTGAGCGGCCAAGAGACCCAGTACTTC.